What follows are 20 T cell receptor beta chains derived from one specimen sequenced in a study of identifying expanded T cells in peripheral blood. Generated by immunoSEQ multiplex PCR, the TCRdb table keeps only in-frame clones and is missing some. The table has 60,000 to 65,000 clones, about four fifths seen once. The specimen was blood. All receptors come from a person aged 18 to 75 in good health.

The V call is TRBV25-1, the J call TRBJ2-7; unclear D gene. The germline V gene encodes CDR1 MGHDK and CDR2 SYGVNS. Trimming took 1 base from V and 1 from J, leaving 14 bases between them. The CDR3 has 16 amino acids. CDR3 in DNA: TGTGCCAGCAGTGAATCTCGTCAGCTAGGGTCCTACGAGCAGTACTTC. It encodes CASSESRQLGSYEQYF.

This clone appeared a single time. The rearrangement joins TRBV6-1 to TRBJ2-7; no clear D. The CDR3 spans 13 residues. Germline V lookup: CDR1 MNHNS, CDR2 SASEGT. Trimming cost V 6 bases and J 2 bases, with 11 bases left between them. CDR3 bases: TGTGCCAGCAGCGGTGGGAAAACCTACGAGCAGTACTTC. Protein sequence: CASSGGKTYEQYF.

This chain links TRBV6-1 with TRBJ2-3, with 11 bases that match TRBD2. The CDR3 extends over 15 amino acids. Losses at the gene ends were 4 bases for V and 5 bases for J; bases not matched to a gene: 5. Per germline, CDR1 MNHNS and CDR2 SASEGT. CDR3 coding DNA: TGTGCCAGCAGTGGACTAGCGGGAACGGGAGATACGCAGTATTTT. Translated, it gives CASSGLAGTGDTQYF.

The chain employs TRBV11-2 and TRBJ2-5; D possibly corresponds to TRBD1 (6 bases). The CDR3 loop spans 15 amino acids. Germline V lookup: CDR1 SGHAT, CDR2 FQNNGV. Trimming left V 0 bases short and J 5 bases short, with 13 bases between. This chain's CDR3 is CASSLEGASKETQYF. The CDR3 DNA reads as TGTGCCAGCAGCTTAGAGGGGGCGTCTAAGGAGACCCAGTACTTC.

The chain carries TRBV29-1 and TRBJ2-5; 8 nucleotides match TRBD1. The trim removed 5 bases at V and 4 bases at J, leaving 9 bases unmatched. Germline CDR1 is SQVTM and CDR2 is ANQGSEA. The CDR3 has 14 residues. This CDR3 is CSVRRQGSRETQYF. The CDR3 coding sequence is TGCAGCGTTCGTCGACAGGGGAGTCGAGAGACCCAGTACTTC. Complete variable domain (other parts from reference TRBV29-1 and TRBJ2-5): SAVISQKPSRDICQRGTSLTIQCQVDSQVTMMFWYRQQPGQSLTLIATANQGSEATYESGFVIDKFPISRPNLTFSTLTVSNMSPEDSSIYLCSVRRQGSRETQYFGPGTRLLVL.

This clone was seen a few times. This chain joins TRBV7-9 and TRBJ2-3; D gene unclear. The CDR3 has 13 residues. Per germline, CDR1 SEHNR and CDR2 FQNEAQ (reference sequence). The V end lost 1 base, the J end lost 5 bases, and 7 bases lay between the germline ends. The CDR3 region is CASSLDGRDTQYF. As DNA, the CDR3 is TGTGCCAGCAGCTTAGACGGCAGAGATACGCAGTATTTT.

The chain joins TRBV11-1 to TRBJ2-7; no clear D gene. Trimming took 4 bases from V and 6 from J, leaving 16 bases between them. The CDR3 has 14 residues. Looked up from germline, CDR1 is SGHAT and CDR2 is FQDESV (reference sequence). The CDR3: CASSWSWELSEQYV. The CDR3 bases are TGTGCCAGCAGCTGGTCCTGGGAATTATCCGAGCAGTACGTC.

V usage is TRBV7-9 and J usage is TRBJ2-5; D is undetermined. V was trimmed by 2 bases and J by 7 bases, leaving 14 bases between them. Germline loops: CDR1 SEHNR, CDR2 FQNEAQ (reference sequence). The length of the CDR3 is 14 residues. The CDR3 DNA reads as TGTGCCAGCAGCTTAAGCGACTTTAAAGGGACCCAGTACTTC. Translating gives CASSLSDFKGTQYF.

The chain joins TRBV29-1 to TRBJ1-1, with a weak D call TRBD1 (5 bases). V was cut by 3 bases and J by 0 bases, with 14 bases left in between. CDR1 and CDR2 from the germline V gene are SQVTM and ANQGSEA. The CDR3 runs 15 residues. This chain's CDR3 is CSVDGRGNMNTEAFF. The CDR3 bases are TGCAGCGTTGATGGGAGGGGCAACATGAACACTGAAGCTTTCTTT. The whole variable domain, remainder taken from reference TRBV29-1 and TRBJ1-1, is SAVISQKPSRDICQRGTSLTIQCQVDSQVTMMFWYRQQPGQSLTLIATANQGSEATYESGFVIDKFPISRPNLTFSTLTVSNMSPEDSSIYLCSVDGRGNMNTEAFFGQGTRLTVV.

The chain employs TRBV10-3 and TRBJ1-5, with D possibly being TRBD1 (5 bases). There are 13 residues in the CDR3. The V gene lost 10 bases and the J gene lost 7 bases, with 17 bases spanning the gap. The germline V gene encodes CDR1 ENHRY and CDR2 SYGVKD. CDR3 in amino acids: CATKSQGEQPQHF. Here the CDR3 DNA reads TGTGCCACGAAATCCCAGGGTGAGCAGCCCCAGCATTTT.

The rearrangement links TRBV6-5 to TRBJ2-3; possibly TRBD2 for D (7 bases). Germline-derived CDR1 and CDR2 are MNHEY and SVGAGI. CDR3 size: 14 residues. Trimming removed 7 bases from V and 9 bases from J, with 20 bases in between. CDR3 sequence: CASTRGGAEWTQYF. The CDR3 DNA reads TGTGCCAGCACTAGAGGGGGGGCGGAGTGGACGCAGTATTTT.

The V call is TRBV6-1, the J call TRBJ1-5, with D possibly matching TRBD1 (6 bases). Trimming pared 3 bases from V and 3 bases from J, leaving 15 bases between. The germline gives CDR1 MNHNS, CDR2 SASEGT. CDR3 length equals 16 residues. The DNA of the CDR3 is TGTGCCAGCAGTGAGTCAGGGGTGTCTCTCAATCAGCCCCAGCATTTT. Protein sequence: CASSESGVSLNQPQHF.

V is TRBV6-5 and J is TRBJ1-1, with a possible D match to TRBD1 (5 bases). The germline V and J ends were trimmed by 2 bases and 10 bases, with 14 bases remaining between them. In germline, CDR1 is MNHEY, CDR2 SVGAGI. The CDR3 is made up of 13 amino acids. CDR3 DNA sequence: TGTGCCAGCAGTTACGGGGGGGGGTTCGGAGCTTTCTTT. This encodes CASSYGGGFGAFF.

The CDR3 DNA sequence: TGTGCCAGCAGTAGGGACAGAGAAGAGACCCAGTACTTC. Its protein product is CASSRDREETQYF. The rearrangement uses TRBV6-1 and TRBJ2-5; 7 bases are a match to TRBD1. The CDR3 spans 13 residues. In germline, CDR1 is MNHNS, CDR2 SASEGT. With 5 bases clipped from V and 3 bases from J, the junction kept 3 bases outside the gene matches.

This clone was recorded a few times. This rearrangement joins TRBV25-1 to TRBJ1-2; D ambiguous. CDR1 and CDR2 from the germline V gene are MGHDK and SYGVNS. V was cut by 6 bases and J by 5 bases, with 7 bases left in between. The CDR3 length is 11 residues. The DNA of the CDR3 is TGTGCCAGCAGGGGGAGGTATGGCTACACCTTC. It specifies CASRGRYGYTF.

V usage is TRBV27 and J usage is TRBJ2-3; D uncertain. Germline V gene sequence: CDR1 MNHEY, CDR2 SMNVEV (reference sequence). The CDR3 has 14 amino acids. V lost 5 bases and J lost 4, with 13 bases in between. CDR3 sequence: CASSPRVRSDTQYF. The DNA for the CDR3 is TGTGCCAGCAGTCCGAGAGTGAGATCAGATACGCAGTATTTT.

The CDR3 region has the DNA TGTGCCACCAGCATTTCTTGGGACAGCCAAGAGACCCAGTACTTC. Protein product: CATSISWDSQETQYF. The chain is built from TRBV15 and TRBJ2-5, with 7 nucleotides matching TRBD1. This CDR3 spans 15 amino acids. V lost 4 bases, J lost 1 base, and 6 bases stayed unmatched. Germline V gene sequence: CDR1 LNHNV, CDR2 YYDKDF (reference sequence).

The rearrangement uses TRBV11-2 and TRBJ1-4; D remains ambiguous. Deletions cut 0 bases from V and 2 bases from J, with 13 bases between. The CDR3 totals 17 residues. Per germline, CDR1 SGHAT and CDR2 FQNNGV. The CDR3 nucleotides are TGTGCCAGCAGCTTAGACCGAAACCCCTATACTAATGAAAAACTGTTTTTT. Translation gives CASSLDRNPYTNEKLFF.

This chain joins TRBV19 and TRBJ1-2; no firm D call. CDR3 length equals 12 residues. Trimming left V 5 bases short and J 4 bases short, with 8 bases between. Germline V gene data show CDR1 as LNHDA and CDR2 as SQIVND (reference sequence). CDR3 in amino acids: CASSPDRYGYTF. The DNA for the CDR3 is TGTGCCAGTAGTCCGGACCGCTATGGCTACACCTTC.

CDR3 in amino acids: CASSLGWGGTEAFF. The CDR3 region has the DNA TGTGCCAGCAGCCTCGGTTGGGGGGGCACTGAAGCTTTCTTT. The rearrangement joins TRBV5-6 to TRBJ1-1; D might be TRBD1 (5 bases). Trimming cost V 4 bases and J 4 bases, with 14 bases left between them. The CDR3 spans 14 residues. The germline V gene encodes CDR1 SGHDT and CDR2 YYEEEE.